This T cell receptor (beta chain) was sequenced during a study of cytomegalovirus exposure and HLA in healthy donors. Vbeta (60) and Jbeta (13) primers were used in the PCR. Generated by immunoSEQ multiplex PCR, the TCRdb table keeps only in-frame clones and is missing some. The data hold 100,000 to 130,000 clones, with about 84% observed a single time. The CDR3 loop spans 15 amino acids. Germline V gene lookup returns CDR1 SGHVS and CDR2 FQNEAQ. V lost 0 bases, J lost 3 bases, and 9 bases lay in between. This sequence was found in a man aged 25-45 years in good health and CMV-seronegative. The gene calls are TRBV7-8 and TRBJ1-5; the D is unclear. Sequenced input: PBMCs. In DNA, the CDR3 is TGTGCCAGCAGCTTAGCATTCAGGAACAATCAGCCCCAGCATTTT. Protein: CASSLAFRNNQPQHF.